A selection of T cell receptor beta chains follows, all from one sample in a study of cytotoxic CD8 clonotypes in ibrutinib-treated CLL. Here immunoSEQ multiplex PCR was the method, and the copy in TCRdb shows in-frame clones only, minus some. Of 150,000 or so clones listed, roughly 86% are singletons. This sample comprised PBMCs, obtained after 12 months of ibrutinib treatment. These receptors were obtained from a human donor with chronic lymphocytic leukemia. Both conserved end residues are part of each CDR3. The D gene is left open where the match is weak. Not every row has a clone size; where given, it reads once, few, many or a size class.

clone size,D gene,CDR3 length,J gene,V gene,CDR3 protein,CDR3 DNA
-,-,12,TRBJ2-7,TRBV6-6,CASSYSWDEQYF,TGTGCCAGCAGTTACTCGTGGGACGAGCAGTACTTC
-,-,15,TRBJ2-1,TRBV4-3,CASSPNPGTNNEQFF,TGCGCCAGCAGCCCAAATCCCGGGACCAACAATGAGCAGTTCTTC
-,-,11,TRBJ1-2,TRBV28,CASSEGLGYTF,TGTGCCAGCAGTGAGGGCTTGGGCTACACCTTC
-,TRBD1,14,TRBJ1-2,TRBV28,CASSFAGGWGGYTF,TGTGCCAGCAGTTTTGCAGGGGGCTGGGGAGGCTACACCTTC
-,-,15,TRBJ1-2,TRBV28,CASSLGAGDPYGYTF,TGTGCCAGCAGTTTAGGGGCAGGGGACCCCTATGGCTACACCTTC
-,-,13,TRBJ1-2,TRBV2,CASSGTAGYGYTF,TGTGCCAGCAGTGGGACAGCCGGCTATGGCTACACCTTC
-,TRBD1,14,TRBJ2-6,TRBV11-2,CASSLVQGAWVLTF,TGTGCCAGCAGCTTGGTACAGGGGGCTTGGGTCCTGACTTTC
-,TRBD1,14,TRBJ1-6,TRBV11-2,CASRRDSNNSPLHF,TGTGCCAGCAGAAGGGACAGTAATAATTCACCCCTCCACTTT
-,TRBD1,16,TRBJ1-2,TRBV18,CASSQAGTGSVYGYTF,TGTGCCAGCTCACAAGCCGGGACAGGGAGTGTCTATGGCTACACCTTC
-,-,15,TRBJ1-5,TRBV5-4,CASSFGGQTDQPQHF,TGTGCCAGCAGCTTTGGTGGACAGACCGATCAGCCCCAGCATTTT
-,TRBD1,15,TRBJ2-1,TRBV27,CASSPKTGSYNEQFF,TGTGCCAGCAGTCCAAAGACAGGGTCCTACAATGAGCAGTTCTTC
-,TRBD1,14,TRBJ2-1,TRBV6-6,CASSYAGTDNEQFF,TGTGCCAGCAGTTACGCTGGGACAGATAATGAGCAGTTCTTC
-,TRBD2,19,TRBJ2-3,TRBV10-3,CAISSPGTSGYPGTDTQYF,TGTGCCATCAGTTCACCGGGTACTAGCGGGTACCCGGGGACAGATACGCAGTATTTT
-,-,15,TRBJ2-1,TRBV7-3,CASSPQQGSYNEQFF,TGTGCCAGCAGCCCCCAACAGGGTTCCTACAATGAGCAGTTCTTC
-,-,16,TRBJ1-5,TRBV7-2,CASSLALGGAGQPQHF,TGTGCCAGCAGCTTAGCGCTAGGGGGGGCAGGTCAGCCCCAGCATTTT
-,-,15,TRBJ2-5,TRBV4-1,CASSQWGQGGETQYF,TGCGCCAGCAGCCAATGGGGCCAGGGGGGAGAGACCCAGTACTTC
-,TRBD1,12,TRBJ1-1,TRBV30,CALDRGNTEAFF,TGTGCCCTCGACAGGGGGAACACTGAAGCTTTCTTT
-,-,13,TRBJ2-2,TRBV7-2,CASSRGNTGELFF,TGTGCCAGCAGTAGAGGGAACACCGGGGAGCTGTTTTTT
-,TRBD1,15,TRBJ2-7,TRBV28,CASSSSGTGGYEQYF,TGTGCCAGCAGTTCATCCGGGACAGGGGGCTACGAGCAGTACTTC
-,TRBD2,13,TRBJ2-5,TRBV11-1,CASSFALAGTQYF,TGTGCCAGCAGCTTCGCGCTAGCGGGGACCCAGTACTTC
-,-,14,TRBJ2-1,TRBV2,CASSETRAGNEQFF,TGTGCCAGCAGCGAAACTAGGGCAGGAAATGAGCAGTTCTTC
few,-,16,TRBJ2-7,TRBV6-6,CASSDLSGAKLYEQYF,TGTGCCAGCAGCGACCTATCCGGGGCCAAGCTCTACGAGCAGTACTTC
-,-,13,TRBJ1-5,TRBV10-3,CAISAGSGQPQHF,TGTGCCATCAGTGCGGGGAGCGGTCAGCCCCAGCATTTT
-,-,12,TRBJ2-7,TRBV7-8,CASSLVSPKQYF,TGTGCCAGCAGCTTAGTCAGCCCAAAACAGTACTTC
-,TRBD2,15,TRBJ2-5,TRBV11-3,CASSPGLALQETQYF,TGTGCCAGCAGCCCGGGACTAGCGCTCCAAGAGACCCAGTACTTC
-,TRBD2,15,TRBJ2-7,TRBV11-1,CASSQESGRSYEQYF,TGTGCCAGCAGCCAAGAGAGCGGGAGGAGCTACGAGCAGTACTTC
-,-,12,TRBJ2-7,TRBV29-1,CSVERDGYEQYF,TGCAGCGTTGAGAGGGACGGGTACGAGCAGTACTTC
-,-,16,TRBJ1-2,TRBV2,CASNERGAEVSYGYTF,TGTGCCAGCAACGAGAGGGGGGCTGAAGTATCCTATGGCTACACCTTC
few,-,17,TRBJ2-3,TRBV4-2,CASSQVQGQTPRDTQYF,TGTGCCAGCAGCCAAGTCCAAGGCCAGACACCACGGGATACGCAGTATTTT
-,TRBD2,16,TRBJ2-7,TRBV9,CASSVVRTSGRNEQYF,TGTGCCAGCAGCGTAGTCAGGACTAGCGGTAGGAACGAGCAGTACTTC
few,-,14,TRBJ2-3,TRBV13,CASSPRLSMDTQYF,TGTGCCAGCAGCCCGAGACTAAGTATGGATACGCAGTATTTT